This T cell receptor beta chain was observed in a study of blood T cell repertoires in COVID-19. Study information: From T cells, B-cell-depleted T cells, or PBMCs came the material, which was cDNA or gDNA.

The CDR3 totals 13 residues. The V end lost 7 bases, the J end lost 6 bases, and 15 bases lay between the germline ends. In the original processing: Reference gene primer amplification in the assay estimated nucleated cell counts. Clones were read by immunoSEQ multiplex PCR, and TCRdb kept only the in-frame ones, dropping some. The DNA gave D and trimming, while V, J and clone size come from that table. The table has about 260,000 clones, 70% to 90% seen once. The chain carries TRBV12-3 or TRBV12-4 and TRBJ1-1; D may be TRBD1 (5 bases). This clonotype was obtained from a human donor in a cohort sampled during active COVID-19. Material for sequencing was peripheral blood. The CDR3 nucleotides read TGTGCCAGCAACGCAGGGAGGCTGGCTGAAGCTTTCTTT. This codes for CASNAGRLAEAFF.